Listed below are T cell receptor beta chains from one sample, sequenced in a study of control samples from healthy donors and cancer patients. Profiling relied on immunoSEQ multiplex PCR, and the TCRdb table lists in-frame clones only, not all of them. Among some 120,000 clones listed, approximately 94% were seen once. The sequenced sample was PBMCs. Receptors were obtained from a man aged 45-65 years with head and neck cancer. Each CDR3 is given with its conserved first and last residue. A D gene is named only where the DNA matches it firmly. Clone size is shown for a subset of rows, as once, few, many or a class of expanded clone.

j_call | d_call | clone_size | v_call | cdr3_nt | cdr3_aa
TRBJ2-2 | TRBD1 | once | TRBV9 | TGTGCCAGCAGCGAGAGGACAGGGATACGAACCGGGGAGCTGTTTTTT | CASSERTGIRTGELFF
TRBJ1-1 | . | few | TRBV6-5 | TGTGCCAGCGTTGGGGGGGCGAACACTGAAGCTTTCTTT | CASVGGANTEAFF
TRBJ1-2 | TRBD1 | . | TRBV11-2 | TGTGCCAGCAGCTTAGCAGGGGGCAGTGGCTACACCTTC | CASSLAGGSGYTF
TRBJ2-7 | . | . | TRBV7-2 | TGTGCCAGCAGCTCATTGTCCGAGCAGTACTTC | CASSSLSEQYF
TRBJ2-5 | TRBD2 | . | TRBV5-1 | TGCGCCAGCAGCTTGGATGCTAGCGGGGAGGAGACCCAGTACTTC | CASSLDASGEETQYF
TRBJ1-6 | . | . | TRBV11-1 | TGTGCCAGCAGCTTCCGGGCCGAGGCTTCACCCCTCCACTTT | CASSFRAEASPLHF
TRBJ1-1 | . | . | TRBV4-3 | TGCGCCAGCAGCCAAGATCCTGGAGGGAACACTGAAGCTTTCTTT | CASSQDPGGNTEAFF
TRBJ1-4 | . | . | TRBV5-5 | TGTGCCAGCAGCTTGGCCGCGGGGACCTTTAATGAAAAACTGTTTTTT | CASSLAAGTFNEKLFF
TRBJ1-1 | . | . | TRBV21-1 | TGTGCCAGCAGCAAAGACAGGGTCACGGTTCGGACTGAAGCTTTCTTT | CASSKDRVTVRTEAFF
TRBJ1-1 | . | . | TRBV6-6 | TGTGCCAGCAGTTACCTGAGTGGAGGGAGCACTGAAGCTTTCTTT | CASSYLSGGSTEAFF
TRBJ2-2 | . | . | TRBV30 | TGTGCCTGGAGTTGGGGACAGAACACCGGGGAGCTGTTTTTT | CAWSWGQNTGELFF
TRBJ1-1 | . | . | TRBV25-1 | TGTGCCAGCACCGGTGGGGGAGCTGAAGCTTTCTTT | CASTGGGAEAFF
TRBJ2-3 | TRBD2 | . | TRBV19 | TGTGCCAGTAGTATCCTGGCGGGGGGGAATACAGATACGCAGTATTTT | CASSILAGGNTDTQYF
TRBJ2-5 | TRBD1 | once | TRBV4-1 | TGCGCCAGCAGCCACGGGACAGGGCCTCGCTACGGGACCCAGTACTTC | CASSHGTGPRYGTQYF
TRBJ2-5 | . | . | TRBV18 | TGTGCCAGCTCACCACTCCAGGGTCAAGAGACCCAGTACTTC | CASSPLQGQETQYF
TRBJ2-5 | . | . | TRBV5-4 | TGTGCCAGCAGCTTGGCCTCTGGTAAACAAGAGACCCAGTACTTC | CASSLASGKQETQYF
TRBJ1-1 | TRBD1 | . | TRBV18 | TGTGCCAGCTCACTCGGGACAGGGGGCGTCGCTGAAGCTTTCTTT | CASSLGTGGVAEAFF
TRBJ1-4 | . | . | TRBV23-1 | TGCGCCAGCAGTCATAATCGCCCCTCAACTAATGAAAAACTGTTTTTT | CASSHNRPSTNEKLFF
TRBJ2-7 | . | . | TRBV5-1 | TGCGCCAGCAGCCCCGGACATTTATACGAGCAGTACTTC | CASSPGHLYEQYF
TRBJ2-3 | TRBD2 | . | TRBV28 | TGTGCCAGCAGTTTAGCTCAACTAGCGGGGGTCACAGATACGCAGTATTTT | CASSLAQLAGVTDTQYF
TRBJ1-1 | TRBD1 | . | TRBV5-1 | TGCGCCAGCAGCTTGGGTAGGGGGCTAATGAACACTGAAGCTTTCTTT | CASSLGRGLMNTEAFF
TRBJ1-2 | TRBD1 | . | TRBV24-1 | TGTGCCACCAGTGATTCCCGGGACAGACGCCATGGCTACACCTTC | CATSDSRDRRHGYTF
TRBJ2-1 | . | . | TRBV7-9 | TGTGCCAGCAGCTTAAGGATAGGGGGTCTACCTAATGGGAATGAGCAGTTCTTC | CASSLRIGGLPNGNEQFF
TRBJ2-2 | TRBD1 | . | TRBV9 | TGTGCCAGCAGCATATTGACAGGGCTTAACACCGGGGAGCTGTTTTTT | CASSILTGLNTGELFF
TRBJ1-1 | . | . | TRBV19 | TGTGCCAGTACTCGTAGACAGACCCTACAGCTGAACACTGAAGCTTTCTTT | CASTRRQTLQLNTEAFF
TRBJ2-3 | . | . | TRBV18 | TGTGCCAGCTCACCACCGCCAAGGCCCACTCGAAAGACAGGACTCACAGATACGCAGTATTTT | CASSPPPRPTRKTGLTDTQYF
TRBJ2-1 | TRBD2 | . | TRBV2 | TGTGCCAGCAGTGCCCTAGCGGGGTCTTACAATGAGCAGTTCTTC | CASSALAGSYNEQFF
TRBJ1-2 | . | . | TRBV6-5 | TGTGCCAGCAGTCCCAGGGCGGTTCCGGGGGGCTACACCTTC | CASSPRAVPGGYTF
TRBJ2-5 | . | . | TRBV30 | TGTGCCTGGAGGGCCTTGGGGGTTCGGGGGACCCAGTACTTC | CAWRALGVRGTQYF
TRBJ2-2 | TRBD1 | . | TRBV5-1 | TGCGCCAGCAGCTTAACAGGGGGCACCGGGGAGCTGTTTTTT | CASSLTGGTGELFF
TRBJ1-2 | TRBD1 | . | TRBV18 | TGTGCCAGCTCCCCTCTACCTCGGGGGACAGGAGGCTATGGCTACACCTTC | CASSPLPRGTGGYGYTF
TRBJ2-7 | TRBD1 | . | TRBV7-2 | TGTGCCAGCAGCCACCGACAGGGATCATCCTACGAGCAGTACTTC | CASSHRQGSSYEQYF
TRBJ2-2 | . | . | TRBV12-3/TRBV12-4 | TGTGCCAGCGGGGGGACGAACACCGGGGAGCTGTTTTTT | CASGGTNTGELFF
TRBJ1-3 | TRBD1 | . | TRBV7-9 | TGTGCCAGCGGCTTGCAGGGGGCCTCTGGAAACACCATATATTTT | CASGLQGASGNTIYF
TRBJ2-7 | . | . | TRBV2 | TGTGCCAGCAGGCCAGACAGGCCCTCTTCCTACGAGCAGTACTTC | CASRPDRPSSYEQYF
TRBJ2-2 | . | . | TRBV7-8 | TGTGCCAGCAGCTACGCCGGGGAGCTGTTTTTT | CASSYAGELFF
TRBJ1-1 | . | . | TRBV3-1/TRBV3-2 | TGTGCCAGCAGCCAAAACAGGGCCACTGAAGCTTTCTTT | CASSQNRATEAFF
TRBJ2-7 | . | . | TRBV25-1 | TGTGCCAGCAGTAATGACCCTTCAATCTACGAGCAGTACTTC | CASSNDPSIYEQYF
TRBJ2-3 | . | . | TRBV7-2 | TGTGCCAGCAGCTTCGGAGCCTTCACAGATACGCAGTATTTT | CASSFGAFTDTQYF
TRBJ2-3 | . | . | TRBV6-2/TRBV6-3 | TGTGCCAGCAGTTACACCCAAGGGACGCAGTATTTT | CASSYTQGTQYF
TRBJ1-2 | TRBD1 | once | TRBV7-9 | TGTGCCAGTAGCGATACTGACAGGGACTATGGCTACACCTTC | CASSDTDRDYGYTF
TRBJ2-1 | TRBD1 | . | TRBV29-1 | TGCAGCGTGGGACAGGGGTTCAATGAGCAGTTCTTC | CSVGQGFNEQFF
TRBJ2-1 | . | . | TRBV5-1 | TGCGCCAGCGGACTGGGCTCCTACAATGAGCAGTTCTTC | CASGLGSYNEQFF
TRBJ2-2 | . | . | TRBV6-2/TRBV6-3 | TGTGCCAGCAGTACCTTCCAGGGGCCCAACACCGGGGAGCTGTTTTTT | CASSTFQGPNTGELFF
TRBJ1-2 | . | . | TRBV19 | TGTGCCAGTAGTCTAAGGGGACAAGGAGTTGGCTACACCTTC | CASSLRGQGVGYTF
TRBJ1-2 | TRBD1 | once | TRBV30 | TGTGCCTGGAATCCCGGACAGGGTTTCTATGGCTACACCTTC | CAWNPGQGFYGYTF
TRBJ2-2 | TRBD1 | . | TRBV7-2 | TGTGCCAGCAGCTTAGGCAGGGGGCAGTACACCGGGGAGCTGTTTTTT | CASSLGRGQYTGELFF
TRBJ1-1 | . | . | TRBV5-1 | TGCGCCAGCAGCTTGGAGGGAAACACTGAAGCTTTCTTT | CASSLEGNTEAFF
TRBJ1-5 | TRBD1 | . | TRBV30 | TGTGCCTGGAGTGCCCTGGGACAGTTCAATCAGCCCCAGCATTTT | CAWSALGQFNQPQHF
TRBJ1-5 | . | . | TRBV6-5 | TGTGCCAACTACGGGGCTTCCGGCCCCCCGGGACCCCAGCATTTT | CANYGASGPPGPQHF
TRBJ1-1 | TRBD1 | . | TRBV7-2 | TGTGCCAGCAGCCCACGGACAGGGGGAAACACTGAAGCTTTCTTT | CASSPRTGGNTEAFF
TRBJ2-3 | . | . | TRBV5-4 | TGTGCCAGCAGCCCGGGAGGGGGCGCGAATACGCAGTATTTT | CASSPGGGANTQYF
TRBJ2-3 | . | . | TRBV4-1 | TGCGCCAGCAGCCAAGCAGCGCCGTTCACAGATACGCAGTATTTT | CASSQAAPFTDTQYF
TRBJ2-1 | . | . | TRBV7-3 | TGTGCCAGCAGCTTAACCTCCCGACTAAACTACAATGAGCAGTTCTTC | CASSLTSRLNYNEQFF
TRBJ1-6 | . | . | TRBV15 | TGTGCCACCAGCAGAGATGGGGGTAATTCACCCCTCCACTTT | CATSRDGGNSPLHF
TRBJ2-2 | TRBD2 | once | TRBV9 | TGTGCCCGCAGCGTACGGAGGGTCGGGGGGGAGAACACCGGGGAGCTGTTTTTT | CARSVRRVGGENTGELFF
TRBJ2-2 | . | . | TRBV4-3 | TGCGCCAGCAGCCAGCAACTAGCAGGGAGAGCCACCGGGGAGCTGTTTTTT | CASSQQLAGRATGELFF
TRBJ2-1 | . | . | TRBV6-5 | TGTGCCAGCAGTTACGGGCAGGGTTACAATGAGCAGTTCTTC | CASSYGQGYNEQFF
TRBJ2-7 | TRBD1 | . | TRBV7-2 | TGTGCCAGCAGCTTAGTGGGACAGGGGGTATACGAGCAGTACTTC | CASSLVGQGVYEQYF
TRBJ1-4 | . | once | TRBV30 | TGTGCCTGGAGTGTTTGGGGGGAAGGTGAAAAACTGTTTTTT | CAWSVWGEGEKLFF